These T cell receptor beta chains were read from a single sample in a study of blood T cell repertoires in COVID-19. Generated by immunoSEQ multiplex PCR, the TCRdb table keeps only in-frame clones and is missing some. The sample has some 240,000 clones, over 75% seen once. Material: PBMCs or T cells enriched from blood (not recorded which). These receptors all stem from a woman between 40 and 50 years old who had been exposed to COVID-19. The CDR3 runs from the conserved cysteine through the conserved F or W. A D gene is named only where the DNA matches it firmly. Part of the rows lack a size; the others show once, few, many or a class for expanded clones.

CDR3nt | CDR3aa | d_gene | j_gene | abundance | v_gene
TGCAGTGCTAGTAGAGATGCAGGGGCCGGCTACACCTTC | CSASRDAGAGYTF | - | TRBJ1-2 | once | TRBV20-1
TGTGCCAGCAGTGAGGACGGACAGGGGGCCAAAGAGACCCAGTACTTC | CASSEDGQGAKETQYF | TRBD1 | TRBJ2-5 | - | TRBV2
TGTGCCAGCAGTCTCACCGGGGAGCTGTTTTTT | CASSLTGELFF | - | TRBJ2-2 | - | TRBV7-3
TGTGCCAGCAGCTTAGTCTCGACAGGGTTTACCACCGGGGAGCTGTTTTTT | CASSLVSTGFTTGELFF | TRBD1 | TRBJ2-2 | - | TRBV7-8
TGTGCCAGCAGCTCTCTCACAGGGGGGGACACTGAAGCTTTCTTT | CASSSLTGGDTEAFF | TRBD1 | TRBJ1-1 | - | TRBV11-3
TGTGCCAGCAGCTTAACAAGCGGCTCAGTAATTCAGTACTTC | CASSLTSGSVIQYF | - | TRBJ2-4 | - | TRBV7-3
TGTGCCAGCAGCTTGTACGGGACAGGGGTTACTGAAGCTTTCTTT | CASSLYGTGVTEAFF | TRBD1 | TRBJ1-1 | - | TRBV5-4
TGCAGTGCGCCCAGGAACACTGAAGCTTTCTTT | CSAPRNTEAFF | - | TRBJ1-1 | - | TRBV20-1
TGTGCCAGCTCACCGGACAGGGGGGCTGAAGCTTTCTTT | CASSPDRGAEAFF | TRBD1 | TRBJ1-1 | - | TRBV18
TGTGCCAGCAGTTTATTTCCGGGACAGAGCTCCTATAATTCACCCCTCCACTTT | CASSLFPGQSSYNSPLHF | TRBD1 | TRBJ1-6 | - | TRBV28
TGTGCCAGCAGCTTGGTGGGGGCGGGAGAGACCCAGTACTTC | CASSLVGAGETQYF | - | TRBJ2-5 | - | TRBV5-6
TGTGCCAGCAGTGAATGGGGACAGGGAGCCACTGAAGCTTTCTTT | CASSEWGQGATEAFF | TRBD1 | TRBJ1-1 | once | TRBV6-1
TGTGCCAGCAGTGGGACCGGGACAGGGGGTTCCACTGAAGCTTTCTTT | CASSGTGTGGSTEAFF | TRBD1 | TRBJ1-1 | - | TRBV2
TGTGCCAGCAGCTCCGATAGGACAGGGGGCTGGTTAGGCTACACCTTC | CASSSDRTGGWLGYTF | TRBD1 | TRBJ1-2 | - | TRBV11-2
TGTGCCAGCAGCCGGGGGACAGGGTGGGATGAAAAACTGTTTTTT | CASSRGTGWDEKLFF | TRBD1 | TRBJ1-4 | - | TRBV11-2
TGTGCCAGCACCAGCGTCGGGGCCTACAATGAGCAGTTCTTC | CASTSVGAYNEQFF | - | TRBJ2-1 | - | TRBV27
TGTGCCAGCAGCCGCGACGGCAGGGGGCGTGCAGATACGCAGTATTTT | CASSRDGRGRADTQYF | TRBD1 | TRBJ2-3 | - | TRBV28
TGCAGCGTCCGGCCTGCGGGCTACAATGAGCAGTTCTTC | CSVRPAGYNEQFF | - | TRBJ2-1 | - | TRBV29-1
TGTGCCAGCAGCCATGATGGACAGGGCTACTATGGCTACACCTTC | CASSHDGQGYYGYTF | TRBD1 | TRBJ1-2 | once | TRBV7-9
TGTGCCAGCACCCTGACAGGGTGGCTTCGAAACACTGAAGCTTTCTTT | CASTLTGWLRNTEAFF | - | TRBJ1-1 | - | TRBV21-1